The entry below describes one T cell receptor beta chain. Assay: immunoSEQ multiplex PCR; the TCRdb copy retains only in-frame clones and omits some. This table has about 330,000 clones, 87% appearing once. This CDR3 is 15 amino acids long. The germline V gene encodes CDR1 LNHDA and CDR2 SQIVND (reference sequence). V lost 8 bases to trimming and J lost 3 bases, with 17 bases between them. The data stem from a study of blood T cell repertoires in COVID-19. This TCR derives from a man younger than 40 with COVID-19, enrolled during active disease. The chain carries TRBV19 and TRBJ1-5; the D gene is possibly TRBD1 (6 bases). Sequencing input: peripheral blood. CDR3 sequence reads: CASGPITGFNQPQHF. The CDR3 DNA reads as TGTGCCAGTGGCCCAATAACAGGGTTCAATCAGCCCCAGCATTTT.